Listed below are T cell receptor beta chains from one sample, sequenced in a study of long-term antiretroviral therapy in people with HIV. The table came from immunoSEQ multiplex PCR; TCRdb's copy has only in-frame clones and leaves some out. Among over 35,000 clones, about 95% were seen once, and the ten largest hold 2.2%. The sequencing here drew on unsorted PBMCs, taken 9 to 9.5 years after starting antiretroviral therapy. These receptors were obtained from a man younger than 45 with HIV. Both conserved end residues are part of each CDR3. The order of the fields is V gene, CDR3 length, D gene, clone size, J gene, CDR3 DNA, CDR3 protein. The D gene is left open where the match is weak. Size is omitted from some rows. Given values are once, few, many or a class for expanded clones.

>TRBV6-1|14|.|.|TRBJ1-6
TGTGCCAGCAGTGAAGCAGGGGATAATTCACCCCTCCACTTT
CASSEAGDNSPLHF
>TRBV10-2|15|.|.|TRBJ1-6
TGCGCCAGCAGTGCCCCCGACAAAGGACCTCGCCCTCTCCACTTT
CASSAPDKGPRPLHF
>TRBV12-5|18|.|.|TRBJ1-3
TGTGCTAGTGGTTTGTTGCCGGACGGCAAAAGCTCTGGAAACACCATATATTTT
CASGLLPDGKSSGNTIYF
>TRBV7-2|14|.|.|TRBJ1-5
TGTGCCAGCAGCTTAGACCAGGGTGTGCAGCCCCAGCATTTT
CASSLDQGVQPQHF
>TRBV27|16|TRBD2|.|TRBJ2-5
TGTGCCAGCAGTTTATCGCGGGGGGCGTTAGGGGAGACCCAGTACTTC
CASSLSRGALGETQYF
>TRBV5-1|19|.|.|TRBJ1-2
TGCGCCAGCAAGGGGTCGGGAGGGGCGAATGTCGCGTTTGGCTATGGCTACACCTTC
CASKGSGGANVAFGYGYTF
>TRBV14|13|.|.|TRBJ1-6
TGTGCCAGCAGCCAAACCAGGGCTTCACCCCTCCACTTT
CASSQTRASPLHF
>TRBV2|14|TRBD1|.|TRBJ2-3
TGTGCCAGCTCACAGGGGGGAAGCACAGATACGCAGTATTTT
CASSQGGSTDTQYF
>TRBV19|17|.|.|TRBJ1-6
TGTGCCAGTAGGAGTGAAGGAGACAGCGCCTATAATTCACCCCTCCACTTT
CASRSEGDSAYNSPLHF
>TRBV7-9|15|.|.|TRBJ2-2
TGTGCCAGCAGCCCCCGGGCCGCGAACACCGGGGAGCTGTTTTTT
CASSPRAANTGELFF
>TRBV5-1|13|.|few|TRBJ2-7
TGCGCCAGCAGCTCAGGGCGGTCCTACGAGCAGTACTTC
CASSSGRSYEQYF
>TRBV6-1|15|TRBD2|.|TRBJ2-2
TGTGCCAGCATGCTTAGCGGGGTATACACCGGGGAGCTGTTTTTT
CASMLSGVYTGELFF
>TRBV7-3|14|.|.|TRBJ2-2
TGTGCCAGCAGCCCAGATCGGACTACCGGGGAGCTGTTTTTT
CASSPDRTTGELFF
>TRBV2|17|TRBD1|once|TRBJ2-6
TGTGCCAGCAGGGAACAGGGGGCCCTATCTGGGGCCAACGTCCTGACTTTC
CASREQGALSGANVLTF
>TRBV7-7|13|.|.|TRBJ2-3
TGTGCTAGCAGCCGCGGAGCAACAGATACGCAGTATTTT
CASSRGATDTQYF
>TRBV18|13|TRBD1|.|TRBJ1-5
TGTGCCAGCTCACCTCCAGGGGGTGAGCCCCAGCATTTT
CASSPPGGEPQHF